The source of this T cell receptor beta chain is a study of T cell responses to AZD1222 COVID-19 vaccine. The germline V gene has CDR1 SGHRS and CDR2 YFSETQ. The J segment lost 0 bases and the V segment lost 4 bases, leaving 10 bases of the junction unmatched. The CDR3 extends over 18 amino acids. Only in-frame clones appear in the TCRdb table, and some are missing; sequencing was by immunoSEQ multiplex PCR. The data contain 130,000 to 150,000 clones, around nine tenths of them singletons. The chain uses TRBV5-1 and TRBJ2-6; 7 bases line up with TRBD1. This TCR was recovered from an adult who received the AZD1222 COVID-19 vaccine. Here the sequenced sample was peripheral blood, taken 28 days after the second AZD1222 dose. In DNA, the CDR3 is TGCGCCAGCAGCCCCCAGACAGGGCTTAGCTCTGGGGCCAACGTCCTGACTTTC. This translates into CASSPQTGLSSGANVLTF. Full variable domain (missing parts from reference TRBV5-1 and TRBJ2-6): KAGVTQTPRYLIKTRGQQVTLSCSPISGHRSVSWYQQTPGQGLQFLFEYFSETQRNKGNFPGRFSGRQFSNSRSEMNVSTLELGDSALYLCASSPQTGLSSGANVLTFGAGSRLTVL.